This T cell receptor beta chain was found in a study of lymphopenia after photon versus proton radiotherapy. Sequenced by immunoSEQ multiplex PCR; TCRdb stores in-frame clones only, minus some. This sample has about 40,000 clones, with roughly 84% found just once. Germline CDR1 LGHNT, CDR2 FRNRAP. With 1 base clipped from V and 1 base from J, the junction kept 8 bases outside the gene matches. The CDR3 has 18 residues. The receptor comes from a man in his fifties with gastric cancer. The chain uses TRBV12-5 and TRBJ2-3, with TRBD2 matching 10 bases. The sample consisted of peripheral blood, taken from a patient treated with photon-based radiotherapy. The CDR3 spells CASGLGYGLAEGTDTQYF. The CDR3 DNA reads TGTGCTAGTGGTTTGGGCTACGGACTAGCGGAAGGCACAGATACGCAGTATTTT.